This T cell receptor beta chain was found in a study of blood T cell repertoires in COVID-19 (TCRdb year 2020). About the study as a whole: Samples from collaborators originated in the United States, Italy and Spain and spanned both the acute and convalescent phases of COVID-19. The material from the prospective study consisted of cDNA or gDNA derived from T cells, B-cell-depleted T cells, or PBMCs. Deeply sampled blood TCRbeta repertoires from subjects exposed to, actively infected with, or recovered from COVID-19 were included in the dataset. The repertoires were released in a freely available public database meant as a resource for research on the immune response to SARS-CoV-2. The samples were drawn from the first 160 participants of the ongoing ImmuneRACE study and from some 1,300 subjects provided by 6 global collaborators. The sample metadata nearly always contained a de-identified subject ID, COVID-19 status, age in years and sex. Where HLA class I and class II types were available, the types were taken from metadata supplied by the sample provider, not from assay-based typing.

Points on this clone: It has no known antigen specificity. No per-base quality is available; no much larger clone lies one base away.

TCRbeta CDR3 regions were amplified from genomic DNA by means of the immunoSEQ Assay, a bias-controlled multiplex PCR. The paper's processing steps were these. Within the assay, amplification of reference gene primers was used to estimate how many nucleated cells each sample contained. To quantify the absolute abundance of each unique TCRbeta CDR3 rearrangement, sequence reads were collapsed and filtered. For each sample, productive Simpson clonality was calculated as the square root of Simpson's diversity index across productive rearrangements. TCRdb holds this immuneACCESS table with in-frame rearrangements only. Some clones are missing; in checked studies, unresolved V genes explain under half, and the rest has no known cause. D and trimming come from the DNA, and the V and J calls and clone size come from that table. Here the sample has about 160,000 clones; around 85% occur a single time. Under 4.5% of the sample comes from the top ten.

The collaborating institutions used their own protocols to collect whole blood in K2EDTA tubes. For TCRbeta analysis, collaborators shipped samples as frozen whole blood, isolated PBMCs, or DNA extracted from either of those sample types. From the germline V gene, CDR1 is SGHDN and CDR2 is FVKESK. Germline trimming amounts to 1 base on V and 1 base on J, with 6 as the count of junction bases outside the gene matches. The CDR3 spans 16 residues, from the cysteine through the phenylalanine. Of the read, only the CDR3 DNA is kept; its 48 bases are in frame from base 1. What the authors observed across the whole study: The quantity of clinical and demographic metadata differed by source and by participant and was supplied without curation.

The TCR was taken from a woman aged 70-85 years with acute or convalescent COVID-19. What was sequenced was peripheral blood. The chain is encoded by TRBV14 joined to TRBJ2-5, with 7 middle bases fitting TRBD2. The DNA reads TGTGCCAGCAGCCAAGGGCGCGGGGGAGCCCAAGAGACCCAGTACTTC. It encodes CASSQGRGGAQETQYF.